The following is a TCR beta chain sequence with its context. The protocol was immunoSEQ multiplex PCR, while the TCRdb copy is restricted to in-frame clones and leaves out a portion. The table records a few hundred thousand clones, more than 80% of them present only once. The CDR3 loop spans 15 amino acids. CDR1 LGHDT and CDR2 YNNKEL come from the germline V gene (reference sequence). Trimming took 3 bases from V and 8 from J, leaving 17 bases between them. This entry comes from a study of blood T cell repertoires in COVID-19. Looking at the study overall: Sources were T cells, B-cell-depleted T cells, or PBMCs; the material itself was cDNA or gDNA.

What was sequenced was PBMCs or T cells enriched from blood (not recorded which). The rearrangement uses TRBV3-1 (or the pseudogene TRBV3-2) and TRBJ2-1, with D perhaps matching TRBD2 (6 bases). This receptor was identified in a woman aged 18-29 years in a cohort exposed to, infected with or recovered from COVID-19 (not recorded which). As DNA, the CDR3 is TGTGCCAGCAGCCATACTAGTTTATCGGGGGATGAGCAGTTCTTC. This codes for CASSHTSLSGDEQFF.